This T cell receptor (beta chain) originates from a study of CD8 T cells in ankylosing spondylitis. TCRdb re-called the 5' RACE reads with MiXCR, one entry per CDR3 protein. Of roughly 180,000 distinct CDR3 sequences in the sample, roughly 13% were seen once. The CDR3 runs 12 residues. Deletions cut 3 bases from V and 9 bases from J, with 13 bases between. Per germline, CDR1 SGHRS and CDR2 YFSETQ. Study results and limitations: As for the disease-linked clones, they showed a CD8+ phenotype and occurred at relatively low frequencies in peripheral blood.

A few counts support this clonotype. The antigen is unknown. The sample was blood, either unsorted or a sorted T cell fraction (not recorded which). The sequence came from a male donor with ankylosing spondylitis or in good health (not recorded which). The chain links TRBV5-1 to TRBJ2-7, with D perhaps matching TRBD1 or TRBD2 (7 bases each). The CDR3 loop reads CASSSRGGLQYF. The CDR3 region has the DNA TGCGCCAGCAGCTCCAGGGGGGGGCTGCAGTACTTC. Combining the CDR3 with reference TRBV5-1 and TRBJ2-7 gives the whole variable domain KAGVTQTPRYLIKTRGQQVTLSCSPISGHRSVSWYQQTPGQGLQFLFEYFSETQRNKGNFPGRFSGRQFSNSRSEMNVSTLELGDSALYLCASSSRGGLQYFGPGTRLTVT.